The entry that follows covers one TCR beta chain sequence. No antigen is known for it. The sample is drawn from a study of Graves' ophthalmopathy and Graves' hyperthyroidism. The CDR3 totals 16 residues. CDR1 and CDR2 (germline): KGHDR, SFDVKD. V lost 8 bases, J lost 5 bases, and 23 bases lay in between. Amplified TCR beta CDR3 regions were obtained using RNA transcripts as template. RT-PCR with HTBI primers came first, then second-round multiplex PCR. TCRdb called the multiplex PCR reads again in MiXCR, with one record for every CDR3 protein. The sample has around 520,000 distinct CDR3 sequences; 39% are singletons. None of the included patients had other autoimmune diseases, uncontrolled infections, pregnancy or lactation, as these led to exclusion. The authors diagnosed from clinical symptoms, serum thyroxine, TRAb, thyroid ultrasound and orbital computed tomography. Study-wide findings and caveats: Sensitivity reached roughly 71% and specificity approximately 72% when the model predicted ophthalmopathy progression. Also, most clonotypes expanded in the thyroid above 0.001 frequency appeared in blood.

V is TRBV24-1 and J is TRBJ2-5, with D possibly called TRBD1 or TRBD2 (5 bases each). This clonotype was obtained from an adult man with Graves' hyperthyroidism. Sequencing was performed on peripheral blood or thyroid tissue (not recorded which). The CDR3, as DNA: TGTGCCACCAAGGGGCCCTTTGGGACGGGTAGGGAGACCCAGTACTTC. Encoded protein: CATKGPFGTGRETQYF.